This is a list of T cell receptor beta chains from one sample in a study of breast tumors, draining lymph nodes, adjacent tissues. TCRdb analysed the multiplex PCR reads with MiXCR anew, one entry per CDR3 protein. There are 50,000 to 85,000 distinct CDR3 sequences in the sample; about 40% occur only once, and 8.4% lies in the top ten. Sequencing used breast tumor tissue. The receptors come from a female donor with breast cancer. Some clones in this sample may be carry-over from other donors' samples. CDR3s include the opening cysteine and the closing phenylalanine or tryptophan. D genes are given only for firm matches. A clone size is listed for some rows: how often the clone was seen (once, few, many), or a class if it is expanded.

TGTGCCAGCAGTCCCCCGGACAGGCAGGGCTGTGGCTACACCTTC,CASSPPDRQGCGYTF,TRBV28,.,TRBJ1-2,TRBD1
TGTGCCAGCAGCTCAGGACTAGCGGGAAGAGATACGCAGTATTTT,CASSSGLAGRDTQYF,TRBV7-9,.,TRBJ2-3,TRBD2
TGTGGCACTTCGGGGACAAGGGGCAATGAGCAGTTCTTC,CGTSGTRGNEQFF,TRBV19,.,TRBJ2-1,.
TGTGCCAGTAGTATAGAGGCCACTGAAGCTTTCTTT,CASSIEATEAFF,TRBV19,.,TRBJ1-1,.
TGTGCCAGCAGTTTGGGGGGACAGAACGCCGGGGAGCTGTTTTTT,CASSLGGQNAGELFF,TRBV12-3/TRBV12-4,.,TRBJ2-2,.
TGCAGTGCCCAGGATGGGGGCCGCAATCAGCCCCAGCATTTT,CSAQDGGRNQPQHF,TRBV20-1,.,TRBJ1-5,.
TGTGCCAGCTCATCGACAGGATCCCTCTATAATTCACCCATCCACTTT,CASSSTGSLYNSPIHF,TRBV18,.,TRBJ1-6,.
TGTGCCAGCAGCTTGGACAGTAGGGCCACCATATATTTT,CASSLDSRATIYF,TRBV5-5,many,TRBJ1-3,.
TGTGCCAGCAGCTTAGGCCTACTAGCGGGCACAGATACGCAGTATTTT,CASSLGLLAGTDTQYF,TRBV13,once,TRBJ2-3,TRBD2
TGTGCCAGCAGCGCCCGGGAGGGAGGGAATGAGCAGTTCTTC,CASSAREGGNEQFF,TRBV9,.,TRBJ2-1,TRBD2
TGTGCCAGCAGCTTAATTCGTGTGGGGGTCCCCTTGAACTATGGCTACACCTTC,CASSLIRVGVPLNYGYTF,TRBV7-9,once,TRBJ1-2,.
TGTGCCAGCAGTGGAGAAGGGAGGGCCACAGATACGCAGTATTTT,CASSGEGRATDTQYF,TRBV2,.,TRBJ2-3,TRBD2
TGTGCCAGCAGCGTAGAGGGGACAGAGAACACTGAAGCTTTCTTT,CASSVEGTENTEAFF,TRBV9,.,TRBJ1-1,TRBD1
TGTGCCATCAGTGCTTACCCCACTAGCGGGGGCGGCACAGATACGCAGTATTTT,CAISAYPTSGGGTDTQYF,TRBV10-3,many,TRBJ2-3,TRBD2
TGCGCCAGCAGCCCGGACAGGGGAATCTCCTACGAGCAGTACTTC,CASSPDRGISYEQYF,TRBV5-1,many,TRBJ2-7,TRBD1
TGTGCCAGCAGCTTGAGGTCAGGGGGTAGGAACGAGCAGTACTTC,CASSLRSGGRNEQYF,TRBV13,few,TRBJ2-7,TRBD1